The entry below describes one T cell receptor beta chain. Participants were aged about 18 to 90 years, lived in about 26 US areas, and enrolled virtually. Cohorts were determined from participant-reported clinical history. This specimen belongs to a study of blood T cell repertoires in COVID-19. On the study more broadly: Both acute and convalescent COVID-19 samples were obtained from the United States, Italy and Spain.

The germline V gene has CDR1 KGHSH and CDR2 LQKENI. Losses at the gene ends were 3 bases for V and 0 bases for J; bases not matched to a gene: 10. This CDR3 has 18 residues. Clones were sequenced by immunoSEQ multiplex PCR, and TCRdb holds only the in-frame ones, with some missing. Among 250,000 to 350,000 clones listed, approximately 83% were seen once. The rearrangement joins TRBV18 to TRBJ1-5; the match to TRBD1 covers 8 bases. Material for sequencing was PBMCs or T cells enriched from blood (not recorded which). The TCR was taken from a woman in her 30s who had recovered from COVID-19. The CDR3 bases are TGTGCCAGCTCACCCGGGACAGGACGGGGTTATAGCAATCAGCCCCAGCATTTT. It yields the protein CASSPGTGRGYSNQPQHF.